This T cell receptor (beta chain) was sequenced during a study of post-analysis software for immune sequencing data. Every TCR beta cDNA library bore unique molecular identifiers. TCRdb re-analysed the PCR reads in MiXCR, keeping a single row per CDR3 protein. This sample carries 820,000 or so distinct CDR3 sequences, 53% of them seen once, and the ten largest clones take under 6%. This clonotype came up once. The sample taken for sequencing was blood. This TCR came from a girl between 5 and 17 years old with multiple sclerosis.

The CDR3 reads CASSVETGAITDTQYF. The CDR3 bases are TGTGCCAGCAGTGTGGAGACAGGGGCGATCACAGATACGCAGTATTTT. This rearrangement joins TRBV25-1 to TRBJ2-3; 8 bases line up with TRBD1. Germline values: CDR1 MGHDK, CDR2 SYGVNS. This CDR3 has 16 amino acids. Unmatched junction bases numbered 8, after V lost 4 bases and J lost 2 bases.